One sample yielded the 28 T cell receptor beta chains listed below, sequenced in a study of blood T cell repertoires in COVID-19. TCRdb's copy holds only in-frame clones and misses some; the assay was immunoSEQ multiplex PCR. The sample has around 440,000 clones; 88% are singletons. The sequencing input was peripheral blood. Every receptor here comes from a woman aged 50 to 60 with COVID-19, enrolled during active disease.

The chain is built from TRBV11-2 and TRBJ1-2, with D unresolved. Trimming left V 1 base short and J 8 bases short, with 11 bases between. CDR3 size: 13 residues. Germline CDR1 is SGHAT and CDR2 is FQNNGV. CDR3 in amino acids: CASSLGGQRGYTF. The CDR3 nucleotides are TGTGCCAGCAGCTTAGGAGGGCAGAGGGGCTACACCTTC.

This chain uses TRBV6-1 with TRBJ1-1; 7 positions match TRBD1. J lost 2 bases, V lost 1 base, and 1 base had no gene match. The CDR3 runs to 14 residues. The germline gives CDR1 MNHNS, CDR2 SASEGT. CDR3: CASSEGTGNTEAFF. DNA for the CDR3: TGTGCCAGCAGTGAAGGGACAGGTAACACTGAAGCTTTCTTT.

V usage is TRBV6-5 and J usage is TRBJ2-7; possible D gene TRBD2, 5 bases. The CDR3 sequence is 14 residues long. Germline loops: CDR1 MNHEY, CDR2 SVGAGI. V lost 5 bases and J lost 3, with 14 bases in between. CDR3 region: CASSSYAGNYEQYF. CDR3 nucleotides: TGTGCCAGCAGTAGTTACGCCGGGAACTACGAGCAGTACTTC.

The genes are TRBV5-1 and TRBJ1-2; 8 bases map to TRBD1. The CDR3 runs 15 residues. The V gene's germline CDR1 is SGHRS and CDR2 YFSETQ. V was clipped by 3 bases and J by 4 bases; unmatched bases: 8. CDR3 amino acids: CASSSWTGPLYGYTF. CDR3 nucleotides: TGCGCCAGCAGCTCGTGGACAGGGCCTCTCTATGGCTACACCTTC. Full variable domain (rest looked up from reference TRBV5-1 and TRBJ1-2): KAGVTQTPRYLIKTRGQQVTLSCSPISGHRSVSWYQQTPGQGLQFLFEYFSETQRNKGNFPGRFSGRQFSNSRSEMNVSTLELGDSALYLCASSSWTGPLYGYTFGSGTRLTVV.

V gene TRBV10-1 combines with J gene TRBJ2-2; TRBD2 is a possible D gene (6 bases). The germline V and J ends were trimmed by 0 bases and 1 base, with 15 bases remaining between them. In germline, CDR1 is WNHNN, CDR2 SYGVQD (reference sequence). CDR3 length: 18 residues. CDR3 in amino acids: CASSESVSTGENTGELFF. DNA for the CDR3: TGCGCCAGCAGTGAGTCGGTCAGCACGGGAGAGAACACCGGGGAGCTGTTTTTT.

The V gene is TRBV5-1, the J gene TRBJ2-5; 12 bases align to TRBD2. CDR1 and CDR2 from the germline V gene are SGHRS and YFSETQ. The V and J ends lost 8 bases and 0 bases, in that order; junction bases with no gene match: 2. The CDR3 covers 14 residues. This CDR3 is CASWTSGDQETQYF. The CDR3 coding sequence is TGCGCCAGTTGGACTAGCGGGGACCAAGAGACCCAGTACTTC.

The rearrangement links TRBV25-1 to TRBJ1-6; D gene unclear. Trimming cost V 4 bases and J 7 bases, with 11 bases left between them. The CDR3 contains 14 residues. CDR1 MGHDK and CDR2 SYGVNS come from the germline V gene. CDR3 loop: CASSGGYYNSPLHF. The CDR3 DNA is TGTGCCAGCAGTGGAGGGTACTACAATTCACCCCTCCACTTT.

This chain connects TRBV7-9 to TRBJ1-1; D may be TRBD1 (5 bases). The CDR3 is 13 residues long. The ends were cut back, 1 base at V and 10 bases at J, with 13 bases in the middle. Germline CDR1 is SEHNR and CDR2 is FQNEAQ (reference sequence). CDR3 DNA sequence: TGTGCCAGCAGCTTAGAGACAGTACCGCGAGCTTTCTTT. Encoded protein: CASSLETVPRAFF.

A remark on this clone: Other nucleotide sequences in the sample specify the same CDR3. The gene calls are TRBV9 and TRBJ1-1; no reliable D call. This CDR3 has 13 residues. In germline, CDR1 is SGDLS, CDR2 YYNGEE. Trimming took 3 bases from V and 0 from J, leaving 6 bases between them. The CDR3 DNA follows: TGTGCCAGCAGCGCCGGGGTGAACACTGAAGCTTTCTTT. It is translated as CASSAGVNTEAFF.

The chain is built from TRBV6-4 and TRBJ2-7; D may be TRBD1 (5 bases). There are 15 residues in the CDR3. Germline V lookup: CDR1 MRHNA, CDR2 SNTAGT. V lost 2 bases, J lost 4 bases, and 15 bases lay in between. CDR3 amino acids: CASSDEKGPGYEQYF. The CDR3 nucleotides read TGTGCCAGCAGTGACGAAAAGGGGCCCGGGTACGAGCAGTACTTC.

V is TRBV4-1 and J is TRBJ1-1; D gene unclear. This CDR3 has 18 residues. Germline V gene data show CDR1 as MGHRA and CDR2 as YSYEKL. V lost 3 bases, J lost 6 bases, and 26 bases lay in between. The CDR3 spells CASSQSSGVGLGRAEAFF. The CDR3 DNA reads TGCGCCAGCAGCCAGTCGTCTGGGGTTGGACTTGGGAGGGCTGAAGCTTTCTTT.

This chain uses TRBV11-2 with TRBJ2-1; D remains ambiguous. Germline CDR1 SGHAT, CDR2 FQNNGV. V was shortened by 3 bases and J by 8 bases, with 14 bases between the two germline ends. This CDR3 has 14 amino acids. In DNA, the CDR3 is TGTGCCAGCAGCTTCTGGGCCGACGCCGATGAGCAGTTCTTC. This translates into CASSFWADADEQFF.

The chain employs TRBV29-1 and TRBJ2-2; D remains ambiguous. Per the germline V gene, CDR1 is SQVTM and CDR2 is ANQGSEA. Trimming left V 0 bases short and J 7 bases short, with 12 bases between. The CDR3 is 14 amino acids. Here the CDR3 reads CSVEDRATGGELFF. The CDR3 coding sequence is TGCAGCGTTGAAGATCGCGCCACGGGCGGGGAGCTGTTTTTT.

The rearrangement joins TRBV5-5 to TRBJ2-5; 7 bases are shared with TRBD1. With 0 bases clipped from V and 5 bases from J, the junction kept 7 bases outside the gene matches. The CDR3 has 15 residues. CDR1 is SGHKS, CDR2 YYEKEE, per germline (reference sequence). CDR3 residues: CASSLGGGSFETQYF. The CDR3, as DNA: TGTGCCAGCAGCTTGGGAGGGGGCTCCTTCGAGACCCAGTACTTC.

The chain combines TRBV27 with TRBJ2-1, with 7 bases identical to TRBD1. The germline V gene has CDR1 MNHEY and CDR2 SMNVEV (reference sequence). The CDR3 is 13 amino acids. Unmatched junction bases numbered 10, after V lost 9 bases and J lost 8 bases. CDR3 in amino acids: CARAGGSFDEQFF. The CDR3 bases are TGTGCCAGGGCAGGGGGAAGTTTCGATGAGCAGTTCTTC.

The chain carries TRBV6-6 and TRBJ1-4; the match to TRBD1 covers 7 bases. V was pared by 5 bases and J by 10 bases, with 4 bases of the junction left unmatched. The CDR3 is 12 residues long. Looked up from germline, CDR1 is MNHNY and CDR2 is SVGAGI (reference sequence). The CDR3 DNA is TGTGCCAGCAGTACAGGGGCGGGAAAACTGTTTTTT. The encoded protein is CASSTGAGKLFF.

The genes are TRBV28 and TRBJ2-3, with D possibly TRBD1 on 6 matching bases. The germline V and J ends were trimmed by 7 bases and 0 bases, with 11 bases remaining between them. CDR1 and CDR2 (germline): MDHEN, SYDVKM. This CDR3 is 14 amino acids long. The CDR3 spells CASKTGHSTDTQYF. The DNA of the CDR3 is TGTGCCAGCAAAACGGGACACAGCACAGATACGCAGTATTTT.

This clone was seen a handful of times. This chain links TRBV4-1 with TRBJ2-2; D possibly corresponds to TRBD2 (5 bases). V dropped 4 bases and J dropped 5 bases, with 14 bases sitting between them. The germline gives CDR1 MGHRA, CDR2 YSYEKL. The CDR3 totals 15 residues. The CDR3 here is CASSPGGLRTGELFF. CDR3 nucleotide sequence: TGCGCCAGCAGCCCTGGCGGGCTGCGGACCGGGGAGCTGTTTTTT.

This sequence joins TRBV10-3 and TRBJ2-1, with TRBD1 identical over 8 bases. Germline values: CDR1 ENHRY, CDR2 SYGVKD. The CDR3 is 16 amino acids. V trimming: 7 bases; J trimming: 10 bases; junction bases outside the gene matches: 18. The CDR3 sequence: CAIMRDDTGGGGEQFF. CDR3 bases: TGTGCCATCATGAGGGATGATACAGGGGGAGGAGGGGAGCAGTTCTTC.

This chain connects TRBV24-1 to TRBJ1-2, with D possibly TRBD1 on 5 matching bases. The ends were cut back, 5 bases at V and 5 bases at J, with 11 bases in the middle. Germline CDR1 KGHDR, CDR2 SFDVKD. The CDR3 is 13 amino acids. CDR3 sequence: CATSASGGYGYTF. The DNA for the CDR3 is TGTGCCACCAGTGCCAGCGGGGGGTATGGCTACACCTTC.

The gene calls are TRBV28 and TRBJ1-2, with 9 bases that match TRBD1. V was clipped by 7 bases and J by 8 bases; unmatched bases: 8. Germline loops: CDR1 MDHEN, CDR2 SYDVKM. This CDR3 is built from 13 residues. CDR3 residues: CASTNRGLWGYTF. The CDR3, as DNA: TGTGCCAGCACAAACAGGGGGCTTTGGGGCTACACCTTC.

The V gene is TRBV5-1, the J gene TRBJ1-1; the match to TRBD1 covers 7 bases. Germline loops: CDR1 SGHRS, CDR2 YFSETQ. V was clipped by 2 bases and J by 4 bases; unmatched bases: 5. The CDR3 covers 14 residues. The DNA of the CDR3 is TGCGCCAGCAGCTTATACCCAGGGGGCACTGAAGCTTTCTTT. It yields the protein CASSLYPGGTEAFF.

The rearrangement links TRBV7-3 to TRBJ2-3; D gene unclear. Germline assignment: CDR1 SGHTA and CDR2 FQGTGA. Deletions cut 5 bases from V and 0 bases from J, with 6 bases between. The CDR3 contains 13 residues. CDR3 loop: CASSPSSTDTQYF. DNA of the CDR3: TGTGCCAGCAGCCCTTCTAGCACAGATACGCAGTATTTT.

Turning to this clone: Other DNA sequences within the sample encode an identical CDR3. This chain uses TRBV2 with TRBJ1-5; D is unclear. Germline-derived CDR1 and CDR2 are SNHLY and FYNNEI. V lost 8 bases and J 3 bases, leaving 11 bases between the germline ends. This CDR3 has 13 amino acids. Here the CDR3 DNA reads TGTGCCAGCGGGAGAGGGTCCAATCAGCCCCAGCATTTT. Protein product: CASGRGSNQPQHF.

CDR3 sequence: CASSFETGRAQEAFF. CDR3 bases: TGTGCCAGCAGCTTCGAGACAGGTCGGGCCCAGGAGGCTTTCTTT. This chain connects TRBV7-6 to TRBJ1-1, with D tentatively TRBD1 (6 bases). Germline CDR1 and CDR2: SGHVS and FNYEAQ. The CDR3 contains 15 residues. V gave up 3 bases and J gave up 11 bases, with 22 bases separating them.

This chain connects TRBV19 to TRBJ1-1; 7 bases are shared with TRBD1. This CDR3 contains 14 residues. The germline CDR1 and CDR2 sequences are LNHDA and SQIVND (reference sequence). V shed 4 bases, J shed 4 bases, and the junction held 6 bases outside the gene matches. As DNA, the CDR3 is TGTGCCAGTAGTACAACATCAGGGGGCACTGAAGCTTTCTTT. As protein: CASSTTSGGTEAFF.

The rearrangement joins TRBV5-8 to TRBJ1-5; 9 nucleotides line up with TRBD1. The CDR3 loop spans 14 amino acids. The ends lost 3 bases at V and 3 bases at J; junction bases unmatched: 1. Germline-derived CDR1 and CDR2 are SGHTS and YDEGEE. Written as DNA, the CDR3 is TGTGCCAGCAGCTACAGGGGGCCCAATCAGCCCCAGCATTTT. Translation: CASSYRGPNQPQHF. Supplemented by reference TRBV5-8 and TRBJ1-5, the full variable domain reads EAGVTQSPTHLIKTRGQQATLRCSPISGHTSVYWYQQALGLGLQFLLWYDEGEERNRGNFPPRFSGRQFPNYSSELNVNALELEDSALYLCASSYRGPNQPQHFGDGTRLSIL.

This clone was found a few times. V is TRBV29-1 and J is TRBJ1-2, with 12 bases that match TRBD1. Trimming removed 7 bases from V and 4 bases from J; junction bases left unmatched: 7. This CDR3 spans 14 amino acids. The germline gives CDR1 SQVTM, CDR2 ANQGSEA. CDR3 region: CSAGTGGGSYGYTF. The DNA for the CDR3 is TGCAGCGCTGGGACAGGGGGCGGAAGCTATGGCTACACCTTC.